Sequencing of this T cell receptor (beta chain) was carried out in a study of cytotoxic CD8 clonotypes in ibrutinib-treated CLL. The V and J ends lost 3 bases and 0 bases, in that order; junction bases with no gene match: 8. This CDR3 region has 16 residues. Germline CDR1 and CDR2: SGHDT and YYEEEE. Study-level findings and limits: Progressing patients had sampling times that differed from those of sustained-remission patients.

Of note for this clone: The antigen remains unidentified.

The repertoire was sequenced with immunoSEQ multiplex PCR; TCRdb's copy has only in-frame clones and lacks some. Among roughly 180,000 clones listed, around 72% were seen once. This clonotype was obtained from a human donor with chronic lymphocytic leukemia. The sequenced sample was PBMCs, obtained after 24 months of ibrutinib treatment. The chain uses TRBV5-6 and TRBJ1-1, with TRBD1 matching 7 bases. This CDR3 is CASSWGQIYMNTEAFF. CDR3 coding DNA: TGTGCCAGCAGCTGGGGACAGATCTACATGAACACTGAAGCTTTCTTT. Based on the CDR3 plus reference TRBV5-6 and TRBJ1-1, the full variable domain is DAGVTQSPTHLIKTRGQQVTLRCSPKSGHDTVSWYQQALGQGPQFIFQYYEEEERQRGNFPDRFSGHQFPNYSSELNVNALLLGDSALYLCASSWGQIYMNTEAFFGQGTRLTVV.